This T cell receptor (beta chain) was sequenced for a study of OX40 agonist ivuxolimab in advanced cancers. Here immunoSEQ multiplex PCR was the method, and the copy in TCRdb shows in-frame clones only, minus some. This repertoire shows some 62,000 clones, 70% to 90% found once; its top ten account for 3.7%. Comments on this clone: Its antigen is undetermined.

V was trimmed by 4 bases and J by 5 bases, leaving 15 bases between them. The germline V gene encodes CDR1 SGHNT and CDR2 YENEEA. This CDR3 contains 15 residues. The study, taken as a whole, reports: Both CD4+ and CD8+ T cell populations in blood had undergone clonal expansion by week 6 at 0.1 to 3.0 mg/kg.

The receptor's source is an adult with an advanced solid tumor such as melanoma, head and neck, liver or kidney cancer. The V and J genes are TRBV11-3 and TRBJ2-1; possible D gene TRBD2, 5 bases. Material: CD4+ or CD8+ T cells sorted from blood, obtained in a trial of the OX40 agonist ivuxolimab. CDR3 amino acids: CASSSLEFGNNEQFF. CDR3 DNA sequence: TGTGCCAGCAGCTCCCTTGAGTTCGGGAACAATGAGCAGTTCTTC.